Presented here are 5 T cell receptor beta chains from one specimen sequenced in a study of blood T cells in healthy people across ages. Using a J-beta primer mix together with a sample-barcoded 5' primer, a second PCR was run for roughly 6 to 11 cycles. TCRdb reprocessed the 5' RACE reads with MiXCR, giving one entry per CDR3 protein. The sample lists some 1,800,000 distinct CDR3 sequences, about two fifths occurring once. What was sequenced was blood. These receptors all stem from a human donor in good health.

CDR3 sequence: CASSRPRGQETQYF. In DNA form, the CDR3 reads TGTGCCAGCAGCCGCCCCAGGGGGCAAGAGACCCAGTACTTC. The V and J genes are TRBV6-6 and TRBJ2-5; 7 bases are a match to TRBD1. This CDR3 has 14 residues. J lost 2 bases, V lost 6 bases, and 6 bases had no gene match. Germline V gene lookup returns CDR1 MNHNY and CDR2 SVGAGI (reference sequence).

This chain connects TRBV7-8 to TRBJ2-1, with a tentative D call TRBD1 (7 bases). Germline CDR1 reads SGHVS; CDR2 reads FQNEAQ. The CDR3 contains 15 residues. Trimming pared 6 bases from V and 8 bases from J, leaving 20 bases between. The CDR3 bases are TGTGCCAGCAGGGCCGAGGAGGGGGCTTGGGATGAGCAGTTCTTC. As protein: CASRAEEGAWDEQFF.

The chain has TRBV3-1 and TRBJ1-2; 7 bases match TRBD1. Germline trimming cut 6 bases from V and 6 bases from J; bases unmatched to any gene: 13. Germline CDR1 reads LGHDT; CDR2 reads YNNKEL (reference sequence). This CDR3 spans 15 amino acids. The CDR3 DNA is TGTGCCAGCAGACAATCCGGGACAGTCGGAGATGGCTACACCTTC. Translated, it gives CASRQSGTVGDGYTF.

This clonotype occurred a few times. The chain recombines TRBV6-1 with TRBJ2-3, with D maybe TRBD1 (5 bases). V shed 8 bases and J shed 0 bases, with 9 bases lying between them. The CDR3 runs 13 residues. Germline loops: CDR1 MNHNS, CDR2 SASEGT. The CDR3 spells CASLSGSTDTQYF. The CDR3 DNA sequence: TGTGCCAGCCTCTCAGGGAGCACAGATACGCAGTATTTT.

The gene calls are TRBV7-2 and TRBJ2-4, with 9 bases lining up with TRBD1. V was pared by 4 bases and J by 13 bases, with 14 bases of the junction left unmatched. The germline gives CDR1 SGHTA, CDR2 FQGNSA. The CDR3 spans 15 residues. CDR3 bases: TGTGCCAGCAGCTCCGGGACAGGGTATTACAATGAGCAGTACTTC. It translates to CASSSGTGYYNEQYF.